This T cell receptor beta chain stems from a study of identical twins. In TCRdb, the 5' RACE reads were re-called with MiXCR into one record per CDR3 protein. Of about 280,000 distinct CDR3 sequences in the sample, 6.5% to 9.5% were seen once. This clonotype was picked up many times. The sample was also linked to a second study, of yellow fever vaccine responses in identical twins.

Sequenced sample: memory (CD45RO+) T cells sorted from blood. The origin of this receptor is a woman aged 18-35 years in good health.

CDR3 in DNA: TGTGCCAGCAGACGTGGACAGAGCAATCAGCCCCAGCATTTT. It specifies CASRRGQSNQPQHF. V usage is TRBV6-1 and J usage is TRBJ1-5, with D maybe TRBD1 (6 bases). CDR3 length equals 14 residues. CDR1 MNHNS and CDR2 SASEGT come from the germline V gene. The V end lost 6 bases, the J end lost 1 base, and 10 bases lay between the germline ends.